The subject of this entry is one T cell receptor beta chain. Its antigen target is currently unknown. Base qualities are not provided; no much larger clone lies one nucleotide away. The sample belongs to a study of OX40 agonist ivuxolimab in advanced cancers. For context, the study as a whole: Ivuxolimab, which targeted the costimulatory receptor OX40 (CD134), was an agonistic, fully human IgG2 monoclonal antibody. The paper covers the monotherapy dose-escalation part of the phase I ivuxolimab trial, which included N ≈ 57 patients. Intravenous ivuxolimab was administered to patients every 2 weeks at six dose levels: 0.01, 0.1, 0.3, 1.5, 3 and 10 mg/kg. Of the approximately 50 patients in dose escalation, about 20 had hepatocellular carcinoma, some 15 had melanoma, 9 had renal cell carcinoma and 9 had head and neck cancer. Three dose-escalation patients achieved partial responses, one with hepatocellular carcinoma and two with cutaneous melanoma. Patients were allowed to have had prior anti-PD-1, anti-PD-L1 or anti-CTLA-4 therapy, and approximately 40% of the dose-escalation patients had been treated with checkpoint inhibitors. In the dose-escalation cohort, more than 80% of patients were male, and the mean age was approximately 60 years with a range of about 20 to 90. Peripheral TCRbeta sequencing aimed to test whether ivuxolimab altered TCR sequence diversity and caused clonal T-cell expansion. On the study overall, not on this receptor specifically: Antigen specificity was not determined for the clonally expanded peripheral T cells. At doses of 0.1 to 3.0 mg/kg, clonal expansion of both CD4+ and CD8+ T cells in blood was seen between baseline and week 6. After ivuxolimab, expanded clones were on average more numerous among CD8+ T cells than among CD4+ T cells. In the 0.1-3.0 mg/kg groups, partial responders were among the patients with the lowest normalized peripheral clonal expansion, particularly in CD8+ T cells. Low levels of normalized T-cell clonal expansion were also seen in some patients who did not respond.

The trial excluded patients who had a history of autoimmune disease or who were on systemic immunosuppression. Peripheral blood for TCR sequencing was collected from all dose cohorts at baseline, on cycle 4 day 1, and on cycle 7 day 1. Samples were obtained from an open-label, multicenter, first-in-human phase I dose-escalation trial of ivuxolimab. Adults with locally advanced or metastatic melanoma, renal cell carcinoma, hepatocellular carcinoma or head and neck squamous cell carcinoma were enrolled in the trial. Before TCR sequencing, CD4+ and CD8+ T cells were separately sorted from peripheral blood. Genomic DNA was extracted from sorted cells for sequencing of the TCRbeta CDR3 region. The immunoSEQ Assay was used to sequence the TCRbeta CDR3 regions. The table was pulled from immuneACCESS by TCRdb, which kept in-frame rearrangements only. Such tables lose some clones; where checked, under half of the loss comes from unresolved V genes, and the rest has no known cause. The sample table shows approximately 38,000 clones, and about 80% are seen once. The ten largest clones represent approximately 22% of the sample.

Trimming leaves V shorter by 2 bases and J shorter by 6 bases, with the junction holding 4 bases beyond the gene matches. The cysteine opens and the phenylalanine closes a CDR3 of 14 amino acids. The sequence is cut down to CDR3 DNA, 42 bases in frame from base 1. CDR1 is given as MNHEY and CDR2 as SVGAGI, both from the germline V gene. The sample was CD4+ or CD8+ T cells sorted from blood, taken in a trial of the OX40 agonist ivuxolimab. Recombination connected TRBV6-5 to TRBJ2-7; TRBD1 lines up with 10 middle nucleotides. The receptor comes from an adult with an advanced solid tumor such as melanoma, head and neck, liver or kidney cancer. The DNA is as follows: TGTGCCAGCAGTTACGGGACAGGGGTCGCCGAGCAGTACTTC. The translation is CASSYGTGVAEQYF.